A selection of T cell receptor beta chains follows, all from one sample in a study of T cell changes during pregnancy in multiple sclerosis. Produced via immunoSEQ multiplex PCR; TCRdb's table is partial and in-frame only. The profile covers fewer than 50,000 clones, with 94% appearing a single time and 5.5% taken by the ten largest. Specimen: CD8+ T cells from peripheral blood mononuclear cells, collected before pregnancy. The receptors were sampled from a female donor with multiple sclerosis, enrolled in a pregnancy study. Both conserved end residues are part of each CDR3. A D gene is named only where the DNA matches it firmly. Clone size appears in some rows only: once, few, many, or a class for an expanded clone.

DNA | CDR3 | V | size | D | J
TGTGCCAGCAGCCCCTTCACGACGCCCTCAGGGACTGAAGCTTTCTTT | CASSPFTTPSGTEAFF | TRBV5-6 | . | . | TRBJ1-1
TGTGCCATCAGTGGGGCCAGGGGAATCGGGGAGCAGTTCTTC | CAISGARGIGEQFF | TRBV10-3 | . | . | TRBJ2-1
TGTGCCAGCAGCGTAGGTAGCGGGTCCTACAATGAGCAGTTCTTC | CASSVGSGSYNEQFF | TRBV9 | . | TRBD2 | TRBJ2-1
TGTGCCAGTAGTTCCGGTGGCTATGGCTACACCTTC | CASSSGGYGYTF | TRBV19 | . | . | TRBJ1-2
TGTGCCAGTAGTATAGCGGGAAATCCCACAGATACGCAGTATTTT | CASSIAGNPTDTQYF | TRBV19 | once | . | TRBJ2-3
TGTGCCAGTAGTACTGTGACAGGGGATTATGGCTACACCTTC | CASSTVTGDYGYTF | TRBV19 | . | TRBD1 | TRBJ1-2
TGTGCCAGCAGCCAGGGGGGAGGCCCCTACGAGCAGTACTTC | CASSQGGGPYEQYF | TRBV14 | . | . | TRBJ2-7
TGTGCCACCAGCAGAGATACACAGGGGGACCAGCCCCAGCATTTT | CATSRDTQGDQPQHF | TRBV15 | . | TRBD1 | TRBJ1-5
TGTGCCAGCAGTACCCGACAGGGCCAAGAGACCCAGTACTTC | CASSTRQGQETQYF | TRBV25-1 | . | TRBD1 | TRBJ2-5
TGTGCCAGCAGCCTGTCTACTAGCGGGGATAGGCAGTATTTT | CASSLSTSGDRQYF | TRBV7-6 | . | TRBD2 | TRBJ2-3
TGTGCCAGTAGTAGGACAGGGAGCTACGAGCAGTACTTC | CASSRTGSYEQYF | TRBV19 | . | TRBD1 | TRBJ2-7
TGTGCCAGCAGCCAACTGACAGGGGGCGATGAGCAGTTCTTC | CASSQLTGGDEQFF | TRBV11-2 | once | TRBD1 | TRBJ2-1
TGTGCCAGCAGCTTAGGTGGGAGTGGTCGCCTTCCCGGCTACACCTTC | CASSLGGSGRLPGYTF | TRBV13 | . | . | TRBJ1-2
TGCGCCAGCAGCCAAGGTTCCTTCAATGAGCAGTTCTTC | CASSQGSFNEQFF | TRBV4-1 | . | . | TRBJ2-1
TGTGCCAGCAGCTCGGGTCTTTCTAACACCGGGGAGCTGTTTTTT | CASSSGLSNTGELFF | TRBV7-9 | . | . | TRBJ2-2
TGTGCCAGCAATAGTATGGAGACCCAGTACTTC | CASNSMETQYF | TRBV6-5 | . | . | TRBJ2-5
TGTGCCAGCAGTGACTTAGCGGGAGGAGGTCAAGAGACCCAGTACTTC | CASSDLAGGGQETQYF | TRBV6-1 | . | TRBD2 | TRBJ2-5
TGCGCCAGCAGCCTAGGCGGGACTTACAATGAGCAGTTCTTC | CASSLGGTYNEQFF | TRBV4-1 | . | . | TRBJ2-1
TGTGCCAGCAGGGGCAATGCTTACGAGCAGTACTTC | CASRGNAYEQYF | TRBV7-9 | . | . | TRBJ2-7
TGTGCCAGCAGCTCCCCCTTCGGGGGGACCTATGGCTACACCTTC | CASSSPFGGTYGYTF | TRBV9 | . | . | TRBJ1-2
TGTGCCAGCAGTCAACTAGCGGGAGGGCCAGATACGCAGTATTTT | CASSQLAGGPDTQYF | TRBV6-5 | . | TRBD2 | TRBJ2-3
TGCGCCAGCAGACAGGGGGGGAATGAAAAACTGTTTTTT | CASRQGGNEKLFF | TRBV10-2 | . | TRBD1 | TRBJ1-4
TGTGCCAGCAGCCTGACATACAGTAACACTGAAGCTTTCTTT | CASSLTYSNTEAFF | TRBV27 | . | . | TRBJ1-1
TGTGCCAGCCAGGGAATTCAGGGCACTGAAGCTTTCTTT | CASQGIQGTEAFF | TRBV9 | once | . | TRBJ1-1
TGTGCCAGCAGTTTTTCCGCTAGCGGGTACGAGCAGTACTTC | CASSFSASGYEQYF | TRBV27 | . | TRBD2 | TRBJ2-7
TGTGCCAGCAGCTTAGTAGCGGGGGCCTCCTACGAGCAGTACTTC | CASSLVAGASYEQYF | TRBV7-8 | . | TRBD2 | TRBJ2-7
TGTGCCAGCAGAGACGGACAGGGGTTCACTGAAGCTTTCTTT | CASRDGQGFTEAFF | TRBV28 | . | TRBD1 | TRBJ1-1
TGCGCCAGCAGCCAAGCCCCCTCAGATACGCAGTATTTT | CASSQAPSDTQYF | TRBV4-1 | . | . | TRBJ2-3
TGTGCCAGCAGTGCCGGGACAGGGCTCCACCAAGAGACCCAGTACTTC | CASSAGTGLHQETQYF | TRBV9 | . | TRBD1 | TRBJ2-5
TGTGCCACTCCGGGAGCGACGGCAAGCTCCTACAATGAGCAGTTCTTC | CATPGATASSYNEQFF | TRBV15 | . | . | TRBJ2-1
TGTGCCAGCAGTTTGGGGACTAGACTGCGGGAGCAGTACTTC | CASSLGTRLREQYF | TRBV27 | . | TRBD2 | TRBJ2-7
TGCGCCAGCAGCCAAGTAGCGGGGGCACCCACAGATACGCAGTATTTT | CASSQVAGAPTDTQYF | TRBV4-1 | . | TRBD2 | TRBJ2-3
TGTGCCAGCAGCCTCGGGGGGGGCGCAGAGCAGTACTTC | CASSLGGGAEQYF | TRBV5-6 | . | TRBD2 | TRBJ2-7